Each of the 22 T cell receptor beta chains below was sequenced from the same sample in a study of shared T cell receptors in the human thymus. Assay used: immunoSEQ multiplex PCR; TCRdb lists only in-frame clones, some missing. The sample lists roughly 500,000 clones; about four fifths were seen once. This same sample was also taken into another study, of human thymus T cells.

Source material: thymocytes. The receptors stem from a boy younger than two with a congenital heart defect.

The chain combines TRBV28 with TRBJ1-3; 7 nucleotides line up with TRBD1. J gave up 6 bases and V 3 bases, and 5 bases lay outside the gene matches. The CDR3 totals 14 residues. Germline lookup yields CDR1 MDHEN and CDR2 SYDVKM. Here the CDR3 reads CASSFGGQTNTIYF. In DNA form, the CDR3 reads TGTGCCAGCAGTTTCGGGGGACAGACAAACACCATATATTTT.

The chain is built from TRBV12-5 and TRBJ2-1, with a weak D call TRBD2 (5 bases). The CDR3 has 17 amino acids. Trimming removed 2 bases at V and 0 bases at J, with 14 bases between. Germline V gene data show CDR1 as LGHNT and CDR2 as FRNRAP. The CDR3 loop reads CASGLMRSEGSYNEQFF. For the CDR3, the DNA is TGTGCTAGTGGTTTGATGCGGAGTGAGGGCTCCTACAATGAGCAGTTCTTC.

The genes are TRBV11-2 and TRBJ2-7; the match to TRBD2 covers 9 bases. Per germline, CDR1 SGHAT and CDR2 FQNNGV. J gave up 2 bases and V 5 bases, and 7 bases lay outside the gene matches. The CDR3 length is 15 residues. CDR3: CASSLGTSRPYEQYF. The CDR3 DNA follows: TGTGCCAGCAGCCTTGGGACTAGCCGCCCCTACGAGCAGTACTTC.

The V gene is TRBV4-3, the J gene TRBJ2-2; perhaps TRBD1 as D (5 bases). CDR3 length: 15 residues. V lost 1 base and J 3 bases, leaving 9 bases between the germline ends. In germline, CDR1 is LGHNA, CDR2 YSLEER. The CDR3 coding sequence is TGCGCCAGCAGCCAAGGGGGCGTTGACACCGGGGAGCTGTTTTTT. This gives the protein CASSQGGVDTGELFF.

This chain joins TRBV2 and TRBJ1-2, with no clear D. Germline CDR1 SNHLY, CDR2 FYNNEI. Trimming took 11 bases from V and 4 from J, leaving 11 bases between them. The CDR3 covers 11 residues. The CDR3 region is CARGDTYGYTF. Written as DNA, the CDR3 is TGTGCCCGAGGCGATACCTATGGCTACACCTTC.

CDR3 coding DNA: TGCGCCAGCAGCTTGGGGGGGCCGAACACTGAAGCTTTCTTT. Protein sequence: CASSLGGPNTEAFF. The gene calls are TRBV5-1 and TRBJ1-1; the D gene is possibly TRBD1 (6 bases). Germline loops: CDR1 SGHRS, CDR2 YFSETQ. V lost 0 bases and J 1 base, leaving 7 bases between the germline ends. The CDR3 spans 14 residues.

This clone came up a few times. The V gene is TRBV5-6, the J gene TRBJ2-1, with D possibly being TRBD2 (6 bases). This CDR3 has 15 residues. Germline values: CDR1 SGHDT, CDR2 YYEEEE. V shed 4 bases and J shed 6 bases, with 17 bases lying between them. CDR3 nucleotide sequence: TGTGCCAGCAGCCTAAGGCTAAGCGGGCCCAATGAGCAGTTCTTC. Protein sequence: CASSLRLSGPNEQFF.

The DNA of the CDR3 is TGTGCCAGCAGCGATAATACAGGGGATTATGAAAAACTGTTTTTT. Translation gives CASSDNTGDYEKLFF. The genes are TRBV7-8 and TRBJ1-4; 7 bases align to TRBD1. Germline trimming cut 5 bases from V and 6 bases from J; bases unmatched to any gene: 9. Germline CDR1 and CDR2: SGHVS and FQNEAQ. The CDR3 runs 15 residues.

The chain links TRBV15 to TRBJ2-7, with a tentative D call TRBD2 (6 bases). V was clipped by 8 bases and J by 3 bases, with 14 bases between them. Per germline, CDR1 LNHNV and CDR2 YYDKDF (reference sequence). There are 13 residues in the CDR3. The DNA of the CDR3 is TGTGCCACCCGGGCGGACTACGTCTACGAGCAGTACTTC. It encodes CATRADYVYEQYF.

V usage is TRBV6-5 and J usage is TRBJ2-1; D might be TRBD2 (5 bases). Germline V gene sequence: CDR1 MNHEY, CDR2 SVGAGI. V lost 4 bases, J lost 2 bases, and 15 bases lay in between. The CDR3 runs 16 residues. The CDR3 DNA is TGTGCCAGCAGTTGGTCTAGCCCTCGACCCTACAATGAGCAGTTCTTC. It specifies CASSWSSPRPYNEQFF.

This rearrangement joins TRBV25-1 to TRBJ1-3, with 8 bases lining up with TRBD1. Germline V gene data show CDR1 as MGHDK and CDR2 as SYGVNS. Trimming at V came to 2 bases and at J to 0 bases, leaving 6 bases not matched to a gene. The CDR3 sequence is 17 residues long. The CDR3 DNA follows: TGTGCCAGCAGTGAAAGTCCAGGGGGCTTCTCTGGAAACACCATATATTTT. Translated, it gives CASSESPGGFSGNTIYF.

The chain is built from TRBV2 and TRBJ2-1, with D perhaps matching TRBD1 (6 bases). CDR3 length: 14 amino acids. V lost 6 bases and J lost 9, with 18 bases in between. Germline V CDR1 and CDR2: SNHLY, FYNNEI. DNA of the CDR3: TGTGCCAGCAGGTCCGGGACAAGAGGGAGTGAGCAGTTCTTC. Its translation is CASRSGTRGSEQFF.

The J gene is TRBJ2-7, the V gene TRBV21-1; the D call in the table, TRBD2, was not verified against the DNA. TRBV21-1 is termed a pseudogene. CDR3 length equals 12 residues. The CDR3 bases are TGTGCCAGCTTAGTAGAACCCCACGAGCAGTACTTC. Translated: CASLVEPHEQYF.

The V call is TRBV27, the J call TRBJ2-3; possible D gene TRBD2, 5 bases. V shed 3 bases and J shed 4 bases, with 14 bases lying between them. The CDR3 sequence is 15 residues long. Germline lookup yields CDR1 MNHEY and CDR2 SMNVEV (reference sequence). The CDR3 sequence is CASSFYQSGSDTQYF. The CDR3 DNA reads TGTGCCAGCAGTTTCTACCAATCGGGGTCAGATACGCAGTATTTT.

V gene TRBV27 combines with J gene TRBJ1-2, with TRBD1 as a possible D gene (5 bases). In germline, CDR1 is MNHEY, CDR2 SMNVEV (reference sequence). There are 15 residues in the CDR3. V was shortened by 6 bases and J by 4 bases, with 18 bases between the two germline ends. The CDR3 spells CASRRMDIPSYGYTF. CDR3 DNA sequence: TGTGCCAGCAGACGCATGGACATTCCCTCCTATGGCTACACCTTC.

This rearrangement joins TRBV14 to TRBJ1-2; D is perhaps TRBD1 (5 bases). Trimming took 2 bases from V and 3 from J, leaving 7 bases between them. Germline V lookup: CDR1 SGHDN, CDR2 FVKESK. There are 13 residues in the CDR3. Here the CDR3 reads CASSQQGYYGYTF. In nucleotides, the CDR3 is TGTGCCAGCAGCCAACAGGGATACTATGGCTACACCTTC.

This clone appeared a few times. The genes are TRBV4-2 and TRBJ1-5, with D hard to call. Trimming took 1 base from V and 4 from J, leaving 8 bases between them. The CDR3 runs to 14 residues. The germline V gene encodes CDR1 LGHNA and CDR2 YNFKEQ. The CDR3 DNA reads as TGTGCCAGCAGCCAAGGACGGACTAATCAGCCCCAGCATTTT. As protein: CASSQGRTNQPQHF.

This clone was seen a single time. The V and J genes are TRBV7-6 and TRBJ1-5; D is possibly TRBD1 (5 bases). CDR1 and CDR2 from the germline V gene are SGHVS and FNYEAQ. The CDR3 contains 16 residues. The ends were cut back, 5 bases at V and 0 bases at J, with 14 bases in the middle. The CDR3: CASSPGWGDSNQPQHF. The DNA of the CDR3 is TGTGCCAGCAGCCCCGGTTGGGGGGATAGCAATCAGCCCCAGCATTTT. The full variable domain, rest sourced from reference TRBV7-6 and TRBJ1-5, is GAGVSQSPRYKVTKRGQDVALRCDPISGHVSLYWYRQALGQGPEFLTYFNYEAQQDKSGLPNDRFSAERPEGSISTLTIQRTEQRDSAMYRCASSPGWGDSNQPQHFGDGTRLSIL.

The V gene is TRBV4-3, the J gene TRBJ1-1, with 9 bases fitting TRBD1. The V and J ends lost 4 bases and 4 bases, in that order; junction bases with no gene match: 4. The CDR3 runs 14 residues. CDR1 and CDR2 from the germline V gene are LGHNA and YSLEER. The CDR3 reads CASSPTDRGTEAFF. DNA for the CDR3: TGCGCCAGCAGCCCCACGGACAGGGGCACTGAAGCTTTCTTT.

This clone occurred once. V gene TRBV27 combines with J gene TRBJ2-7; TRBD2 agrees at 10 bases. The germline V gene has CDR1 MNHEY and CDR2 SMNVEV (reference sequence). Trimming at V came to 4 bases and at J to 2 bases, leaving 5 bases not matched to a gene. CDR3 size: 15 residues. CDR3 coding DNA: TGTGCCAGCAGTTCCGGACTAGCGGTCCCCTACGAGCAGTACTTC. Translation: CASSSGLAVPYEQYF.

The chain is built from TRBV4-2 and TRBJ1-4; TRBD1 aligns across 10 bases. The CDR3 totals 15 residues. The V segment lost 2 bases and the J segment 8 bases; nucleotides outside the gene matches: 5. The germline gives CDR1 LGHNA, CDR2 YNFKEQ. The CDR3 here is CASSQRTGGSEKLFF. The CDR3 DNA reads as TGTGCCAGCAGCCAAAGGACAGGGGGGTCGGAAAAACTGTTTTTT.

The DNA of the CDR3 is TGTGCCAGTAGTATCTGGACTAGCGGGAGGCCATCCCCCAATGAGCAGTTCTTC. It codes for CASSIWTSGRPSPNEQFF. The chain has TRBV19 and TRBJ2-1; 14 bases are shared with TRBD2. V was clipped by 3 bases and J by 6 bases; unmatched bases: 10. The CDR3 spans 18 residues. The germline V gene has CDR1 LNHDA and CDR2 SQIVND (reference sequence).